This T cell receptor beta chain was profiled in a study of T cells expressing NK-cell markers. Study-wide context: All TCR beta repertoires analysed originated from sorted CD3+CD56+NKG2C+, CD3+CD56+NKG2C- and CD3+CD56-NKG2C+ T cells. HCMV seropositivity characterized seven of the eight sequenced donors, and seronegativity one. Study-level results: In four donors, dominant clonotypes made up about 25-65% of CD3+CD56-NKG2C+ cells.

Beta-chain TCR cDNA was generated via 5'RACE template switching with UMIs. TCRdb reprocessed the 5' RACE reads and reports one entry per CDR3 protein, with no DNA. The sample has hundreds of thousands of distinct CDR3 sequences. As regards this clonotype: Its antigen is not identified.

The source of this sequence is a man aged 18 to 69 in good health. Sequences were obtained from blood T cells: a sorted CD56 or NKG2C T cell subset, CD4+ or CD8+ T cells, or bulk PBMC T cells (not recorded which).

The CDR3 is CASSLLARSYNSPLHF. J is TRBJ1-6 and V is TRBV27; TCRdb's assignment of TRBD1 cannot be checked, as there is no DNA. The CDR3 sequence is 16 residues long. In germline, CDR1 is MNHEY, CDR2 SMNVEV (reference sequence).